These T cell receptor beta chains were read from a single sample in a study of shared clonotypes between healthy human individuals. Sequenced by immunoSEQ multiplex PCR; TCRdb stores in-frame clones only, minus some. The sample has 98,000 or so clones; more than 65% are singletons. The sample consisted of memory CD8+ T cells sorted from blood. The receptor source for this set is a woman aged 25 to 39 in good health. Each CDR3 is given with its conserved first and last residue. The D gene is left open where the match is weak. Expanded clones get a size class; other rows say once, few or many, or leave the size out.

cdr3_aa cdr3_nt v_call clone_size j_call d_call
CARNFVAGGGTDTQYF TGTGCCAGAAATTTCGTAGCGGGAGGTGGGACAGATACGCAGTATTTT TRBV19 - TRBJ2-3 TRBD2
CASSYSRLVSNEQYF TGTGCCAGCAGTTACTCGCGTCTAGTGTCAAACGAGCAGTACTTC TRBV6-5 once TRBJ2-7 -
CASRQGGDDTGELFF TGTGCCAGCAGACAGGGGGGCGATGACACCGGGGAGCTGTTTTTT TRBV6-4 many TRBJ2-2 TRBD1
CAISEQQQGAGEKLFF TGTGCCATCAGTGAGCAGCAACAGGGGGCGGGTGAAAAACTGTTTTTT TRBV10-3 - TRBJ1-4 TRBD1
CASSLPDFNEQFF TGTGCCAGCAGCTTGCCGGACTTTAATGAGCAGTTCTTC TRBV5-5 - TRBJ2-1 -
CASSQVGVSYNEQFF TGCGCCAGCAGCCAGGTGGGGGTCTCCTACAATGAGCAGTTCTTC TRBV4-1 - TRBJ2-1 -
CASSATGDNQPQHF TGTGCCAGCAGCGCGACAGGGGACAATCAGCCCCAGCATTTT TRBV6-4 few TRBJ1-5 TRBD1
CARTGGFYGYTF TGTGCCAGGACAGGGGGCTTTTATGGCTACACCTTC TRBV2 - TRBJ1-2 TRBD1
CASSYSSLGAGDEYF TGTGCCAGCAGTTACTCGAGCTTGGGGGCAGGTGACGAGTACTTC TRBV6-5 - TRBJ2-7 -
CASSLWLAGGPYEQYF TGCGCCAGCAGCTTGTGGCTAGCGGGAGGCCCCTACGAGCAGTACTTC TRBV5-1 - TRBJ2-7 TRBD2
CASRIFVSRVHSYEQYF TGTGCCAGCCGGATTTTTGTTTCCAGGGTACACTCCTACGAGCAGTACTTC TRBV28 - TRBJ2-7 -
CASSAAGVSVVEQYF TGTGCCAGCAGTGCGGCGGGAGTAAGTGTGGTTGAGCAGTACTTC TRBV6-1 - TRBJ2-7 TRBD2
CASSALRQGASFF TGTGCCAGCAGCGCGCTGAGGCAGGGGGCTTCTTTCTTT TRBV9 - TRBJ1-1 TRBD1
CASSVLSGDLNEQFF TGTGCCAGCAGTGTACTTAGCGGGGACCTCAATGAGCAGTTCTTC TRBV28 few TRBJ2-1 TRBD2
CASSLSRSYYEQYF TGTGCCAGCAGCTTATCCAGGTCATACTACGAGCAGTACTTC TRBV11-3 - TRBJ2-7 -
CATSREKGLHDYNEQFF TGTGCCACCAGCAGAGAGAAAGGGCTACACGACTACAATGAGCAGTTCTTC TRBV15 - TRBJ2-1 -
CASSRTGPTNEKLFF TGTGCCAGCAGCCGGACAGGACCAACTAATGAAAAACTGTTTTTT TRBV7-9 - TRBJ1-4 TRBD1
CASSSWGAGDEQFF TGTGCCAGTTCGTCATGGGGCGCGGGGGATGAGCAGTTCTTC TRBV19 - TRBJ2-1 TRBD2
CASTQPDRANYGYTF TGTGCCAGCACCCAACCTGACAGAGCTAACTATGGCTACACCTTC TRBV6-6 once TRBJ1-2 -
CASTKRGLRNSGYEQYF TGTGCCAGCACTAAGCGGGGGTTAAGGAATTCGGGCTACGAGCAGTACTTC TRBV28 - TRBJ2-7 TRBD2
CASSLLGPAYNYGYTF TGTGCCAGCAGTTTACTGGGACCGGCATACAACTATGGCTACACCTTC TRBV27 - TRBJ1-2 -
CASSPSGQGPGNTIYF TGTGCCAGCAGTCCTTCCGGACAGGGACCTGGAAACACCATATATTTT TRBV28 - TRBJ1-3 TRBD1
CASSHSAGNFVDEQFF TGTGCCAGCAGCCATTCAGCGGGGAACTTCGTCGATGAGCAGTTCTTC TRBV14 - TRBJ2-1 TRBD2
CASSLADSTEAFF TGCGCCAGCAGCTTGGCGGACAGCACTGAAGCTTTCTTT TRBV5-1 few TRBJ1-1 -
CASKGPTKNIQYF TGTGCCAGCAAAGGGCCTACCAAAAACATTCAGTACTTC TRBV2 - TRBJ2-4 -
CASSLAGRGYEQFF TGTGCCAGCAGCTTAGCGGGACGCGGGTATGAGCAGTTCTTC TRBV7-9 - TRBJ2-1 -
CASTTNTEAFF TGCGCCAGCACGACGAACACTGAAGCTTTCTTT TRBV4-1 - TRBJ1-1 -
CASSLSLHGYTF TGTGCCAGCAGCTTATCACTCCATGGCTACACCTTC TRBV11-2 - TRBJ1-2 -
CASSYQYTTTNYGYTF TGTGCCAGCAGCTATCAATACACGACCACAAACTATGGCTACACCTTC TRBV7-9 - TRBJ1-2 -
CNVQGLNSFPNTEAFF TGCAACGTGCAGGGACTAAACAGCTTCCCGAACACTGAAGCTTTCTTT TRBV29-1 - TRBJ1-1 -
CATLQAGGSNEQFF TGTGCCACCCTCCAAGCGGGAGGATCAAATGAGCAGTTCTTC TRBV28 - TRBJ2-1 TRBD2
CASSIWDYWGMNTEAFF TGTGCCAGTAGTATCTGGGACTATTGGGGGATGAACACTGAAGCTTTCTTT TRBV19 few TRBJ1-1 -
CATSRAYPGEGSGANVLTF TGTGCCACCAGCAGAGCGTACCCGGGGGAAGGATCTGGGGCCAACGTCCTGACTTTC TRBV15 few TRBJ2-6 -
CASSESGGGNEQYF TGTGCCAGCAGTGAGTCAGGGGGAGGGAACGAGCAGTACTTC TRBV25-1 - TRBJ2-7 -
CASRKGTSGDGELFF TGTGCCAGCCGCAAGGGGACGAGCGGGGACGGGGAGCTGTTTTTT TRBV7-3 - TRBJ2-2 TRBD2
CASSFGIYEQYF TGTGCCAGCAGCTTTGGGATCTACGAGCAGTACTTC TRBV5-4 - TRBJ2-7 -
CASSYLLSSYNEQFF TGTGCCAGCAGTTACCTGCTTAGCTCCTACAATGAGCAGTTCTTC TRBV28 - TRBJ2-1 -
CAISEGQKNTGELFF TGTGCCATCAGTGAGGGTCAGAAAAACACCGGGGAGCTGTTTTTT TRBV10-3 - TRBJ2-2 -
CASSSGSSNQPQHF TGTGCCAGCAGTTCCGGGTCGAGCAATCAGCCCCAGCATTTT TRBV27 - TRBJ1-5 -
CATKGAGVATDTQYF TGTGCCACAAAGGGGGCGGGAGTAGCCACAGATACGCAGTATTTT TRBV2 - TRBJ2-3 -
CASRARGEVELTEAFF TGTGCCAGTAGAGCCAGGGGGGAGGTAGAGCTCACTGAAGCTTTCTTT TRBV19 - TRBJ1-1 TRBD1
CASSGQKGYEQYF TGTGCCAGCTCTGGTCAGAAGGGCTACGAGCAGTACTTC TRBV6-1 many TRBJ2-7 -
CASSFPDRGQETQYF TGTGCCAGCAGCTTCCCGGACAGGGGACAAGAGACCCAGTACTTC TRBV5-5 - TRBJ2-5 TRBD1
CASSQALDGDVDTQYF TGTGCCAGCAGCCAAGCCCTAGATGGGGATGTAGATACGCAGTATTTT TRBV5-4 - TRBJ2-3 -
CASSEDYSGGYEQFF TGTGCCAGCAGTGAAGACTATAGCGGGGGATATGAGCAGTTCTTC TRBV6-4 few TRBJ2-1 TRBD2
CASRRDTNTGELFF TGTGCCAGCCGCAGGGACACGAACACCGGGGAGCTGTTTTTT TRBV28 - TRBJ2-2 -
CASSRDGFNQPQHF TGTGCCAGCAGCCGAGACGGCTTCAATCAGCCCCAGCATTTT TRBV7-9 many TRBJ1-5 -